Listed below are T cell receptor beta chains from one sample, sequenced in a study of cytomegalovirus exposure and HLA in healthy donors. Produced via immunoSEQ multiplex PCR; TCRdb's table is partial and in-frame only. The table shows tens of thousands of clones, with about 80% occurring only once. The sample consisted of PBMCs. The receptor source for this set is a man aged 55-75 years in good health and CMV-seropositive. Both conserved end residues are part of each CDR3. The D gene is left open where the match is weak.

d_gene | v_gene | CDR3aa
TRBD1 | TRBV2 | CASTRGRTDTQYF
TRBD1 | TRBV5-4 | CASSSSDREPYEQYF
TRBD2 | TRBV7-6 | CASSPQLAGVTDTQYF
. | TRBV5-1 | CASSLGGTANTGELFF
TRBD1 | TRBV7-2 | CASSWTGPTDTQYF
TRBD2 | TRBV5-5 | CASSSTSGSLETQYF
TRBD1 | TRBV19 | CASSGDRDISGEKLFF
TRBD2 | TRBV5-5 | CASSLGLAGRTYEQYF
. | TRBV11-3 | CASSAQASGANVLTF
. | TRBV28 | CASSSKALGTDTQYF
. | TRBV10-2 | CASNAGLYNEQFF
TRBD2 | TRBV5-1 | CASSSFSGGGLTYNEQFF
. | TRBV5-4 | CASALNRGGSSYNEQFF
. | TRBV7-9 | CASSLVAGSTDTQYF
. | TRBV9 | CASSVPGLDYGYTF
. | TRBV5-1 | CASSLGDSRTDTQYF
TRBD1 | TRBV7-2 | CARGQGETQYF
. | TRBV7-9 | CASSLAQRGTEAFF
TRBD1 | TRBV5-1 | CASSLDPDRANYGYTF
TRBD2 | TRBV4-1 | CASSPWTSGESYEQYF
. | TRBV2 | CASTGQGYTGELFF
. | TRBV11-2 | CASSLDRKLQFF
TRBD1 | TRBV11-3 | CASTPGTAARDTEAFF
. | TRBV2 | CASRDSSLGEQYF
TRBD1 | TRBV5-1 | CASSARDSENTEAFF
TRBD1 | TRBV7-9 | CASSLGDRAAFF
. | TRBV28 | CASSSLKETQYF
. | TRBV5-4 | CASSLFESPLHF
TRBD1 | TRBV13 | CASSWGQGTNYGYTF
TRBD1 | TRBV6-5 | CASRTTGVRETQYF
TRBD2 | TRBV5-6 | CASGLAGVYEQFF
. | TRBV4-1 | CASSQESVLYGYTF
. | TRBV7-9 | CASSLEGGLSEQFF
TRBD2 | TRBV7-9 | CASSLASGGGRQFF
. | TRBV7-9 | CASSPGDRSYGYTF
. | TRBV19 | CASSSRHWSGGYGYTF
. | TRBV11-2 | CASSLRGGGYTGELFF
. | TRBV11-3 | CASSLAARVAGSNEKLFF
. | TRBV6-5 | CASSYLGDTEAFF
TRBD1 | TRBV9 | CASSAGQGLEQYF